This T cell receptor beta chain was captured by sequencing in a study of blood T cell repertoires in COVID-19. Study context: Donors in the United States, Italy and Spain gave samples during acute or convalescent COVID-19. PBMCs, B-cell-depleted T cells, or T cells provided the cDNA or gDNA that made up the material.

TCRdb's copy holds only in-frame clones and misses some; the assay was immunoSEQ multiplex PCR. The sample contains some 14,000 clones, 83% of which appear only once. The V segment lost 3 bases and the J segment 2 bases; nucleotides outside the gene matches: 6. CDR1 KGHSH and CDR2 LQKENI come from the germline V gene. This CDR3 region has 16 residues. Sequencing was done on a sample of peripheral blood. The sequence derives from a man between 35 and 55 years old with active or convalescent COVID-19. The chain has TRBV18 and TRBJ1-3, with 8 bases lining up with TRBD1. CDR3 residues: CASSPIQGGPGNTIYF. The CDR3 DNA is TGTGCCAGCTCACCGATACAGGGGGGACCTGGAAACACCATATATTTT.